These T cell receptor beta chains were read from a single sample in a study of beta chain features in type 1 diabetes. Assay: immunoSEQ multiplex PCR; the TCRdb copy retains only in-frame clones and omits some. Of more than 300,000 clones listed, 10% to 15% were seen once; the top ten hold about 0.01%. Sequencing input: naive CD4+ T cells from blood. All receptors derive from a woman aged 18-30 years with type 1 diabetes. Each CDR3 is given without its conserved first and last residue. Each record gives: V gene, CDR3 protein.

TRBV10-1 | ASSESAGPGELF
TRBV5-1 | ASSLVRGRREQF
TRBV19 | AISGGTGANVLT
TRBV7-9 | ASSLVGQGTGETQY
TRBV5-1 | ASRHTGTVGTGRTDTQY
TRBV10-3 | AISDGLVETQY
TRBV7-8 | ASSHDRDQETQY
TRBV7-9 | ASSQQGFAYNEQF
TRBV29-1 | SVRKLTGADGTEAF
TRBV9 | ASSVDSRVRTDTQY
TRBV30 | AWSRGSSYNEQF
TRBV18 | ASSLGSSRGISPLH
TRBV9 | ASSVGLAGKDEQF
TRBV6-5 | ASSYSGLAGVDEQF
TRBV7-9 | ASSLGAGLQETQY
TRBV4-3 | ASSRLTSGRAAEQY
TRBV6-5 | ASRTLYPGRNEQY
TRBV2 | ASSDRGRTGELF
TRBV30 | AWSISGTYNEQF
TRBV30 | AWSVLAGPGNIQY
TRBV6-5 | ASSYWPSSGQSMEY
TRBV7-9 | ASSLYETQY
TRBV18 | ASSPASSYEQY
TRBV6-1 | ASHLTGVTYEQY
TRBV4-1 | ASSQRQRKNTGELF
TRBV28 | ASSPGSSDEQY
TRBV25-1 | ASSVGTSSTDTQY
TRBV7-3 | ASSLRDRGGEQF
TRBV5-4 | ASRPGGVENTEAF
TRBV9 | ASSVLSGLAGSGELF
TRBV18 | ASSPGGAEMNTEAF
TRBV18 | ASSPTFGSYEQY
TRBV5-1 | ASSFLPLGDINTEAF
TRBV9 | ASSVLAGGADTQY
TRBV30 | ARSTGLSEKLF
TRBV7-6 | ASSFSLGAETQY
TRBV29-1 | SVVIRWKQGNTEAF
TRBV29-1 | SVAATGQGETQY
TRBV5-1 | ASSPIAGAPNEQF
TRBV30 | AWSVLDRPQPQH
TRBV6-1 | ASTPDRGNTQY
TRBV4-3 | ASSQDWAGEQY
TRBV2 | ASSEGGGHYNSPLH
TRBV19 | AAETPGMNTEAF
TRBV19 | ASRGSRAKNIQY
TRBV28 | ASRFGTSVSYEQY
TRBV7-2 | ASSLAGRGLSYNEQF
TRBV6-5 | ASSYPAGSLAGELF
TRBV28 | ASSSFGTSGRGEQY
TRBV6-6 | ASGSQGAREQETQY
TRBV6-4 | ASSDSMRTLQY
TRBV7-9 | ASSLDGATYGYT
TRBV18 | ASSPPSTGAYGYT
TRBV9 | ASSAGGDQPQH